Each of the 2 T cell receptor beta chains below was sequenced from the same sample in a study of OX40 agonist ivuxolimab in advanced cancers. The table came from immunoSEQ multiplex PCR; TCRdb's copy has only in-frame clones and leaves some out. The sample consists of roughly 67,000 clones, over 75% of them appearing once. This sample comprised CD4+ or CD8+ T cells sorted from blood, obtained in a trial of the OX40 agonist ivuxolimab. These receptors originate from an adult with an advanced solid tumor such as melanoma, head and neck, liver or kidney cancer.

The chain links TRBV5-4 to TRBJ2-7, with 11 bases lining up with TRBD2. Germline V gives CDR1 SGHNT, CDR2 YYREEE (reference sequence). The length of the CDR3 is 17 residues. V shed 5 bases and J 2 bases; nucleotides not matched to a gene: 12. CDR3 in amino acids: CASRTGGGLAEPYEQYF. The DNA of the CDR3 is TGTGCCAGCAGAACTGGGGGGGGACTAGCGGAACCCTACGAGCAGTACTTC.

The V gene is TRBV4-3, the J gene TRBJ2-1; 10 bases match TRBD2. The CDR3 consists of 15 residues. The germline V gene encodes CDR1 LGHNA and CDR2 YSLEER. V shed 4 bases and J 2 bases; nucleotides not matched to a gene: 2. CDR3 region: CASSRGLAAYNEQFF. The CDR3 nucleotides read TGCGCCAGCAGCCGAGGACTAGCGGCCTACAATGAGCAGTTCTTC.